A single sample is the source of the 30 T cell receptor beta chains below, sequenced in a study of OX40 agonist ivuxolimab in advanced cancers. The repertoire was sequenced with immunoSEQ multiplex PCR; TCRdb's copy has only in-frame clones and lacks some. Of tens of thousands of clones in the sample, 84% were seen once. Source: CD4+ or CD8+ T cells sorted from blood, taken in a trial of the OX40 agonist ivuxolimab. The receptors were gathered from an adult with an advanced solid tumor such as melanoma, head and neck, liver or kidney cancer.

This chain links TRBV10-3 with TRBJ1-3; D not certain. The CDR3 is made up of 12 amino acids. Trimming shortened V by 7 bases and J by 1 base, and 5 bases separated the two germline ends. In germline, CDR1 is ENHRY, CDR2 SYGVKD. CDR3 residues: CAIMSSGNTIYF. The CDR3 bases are TGTGCCATCATGAGTTCTGGAAACACCATATATTTT.

This chain links TRBV2 with TRBJ2-3; 11 bases agree with TRBD2. The CDR3 has 14 amino acids. V was clipped by 6 bases and J by 4 bases; unmatched bases: 3. The germline V gene encodes CDR1 SNHLY and CDR2 FYNNEI. The CDR3 sequence: CASRGLAGADTQYF. The CDR3 nucleotides are TGTGCCAGCAGAGGACTAGCGGGCGCAGATACGCAGTATTTT. Full variable domain (remainder filled in from reference TRBV2 and TRBJ2-3): EPEVTQTPSHQVTQMGQEVILRCVPISNHLYFYWYRQILGQKVEFLVSFYNNEISEKSEIFDDQFSVERPDGSNFTLKIRSTKLEDSAMYFCASRGLAGADTQYFGPGTRLTVL.

The V gene is TRBV5-1, the J gene TRBJ2-3; 8 bases agree with TRBD2. CDR1 is SGHRS, CDR2 YFSETQ, per germline. V shed 4 bases, J shed 1 base, and the junction held 8 bases outside the gene matches. The CDR3 spans 16 residues. The CDR3 protein is CASSPDFSGGTDTQYF. The CDR3 bases are TGCGCCAGCAGCCCAGACTTTAGCGGGGGCACAGATACGCAGTATTTT.

The rearrangement joins TRBV5-1 to TRBJ2-5, with 10 bases that match TRBD1. The CDR3 totals 15 residues. Trimming removed 4 bases from V and 5 bases from J; junction bases left unmatched: 8. Germline V gives CDR1 SGHRS, CDR2 YFSETQ. The CDR3 coding sequence is TGCGCCAGCAGCGCACAGGGACAGGGGTTTGAGACCCAGTACTTC. This codes for CASSAQGQGFETQYF. Using reference TRBV5-1 and TRBJ2-5 for the parts outside the CDR3, the full variable domain is KAGVTQTPRYLIKTRGQQVTLSCSPISGHRSVSWYQQTPGQGLQFLFEYFSETQRNKGNFPGRFSGRQFSNSRSEMNVSTLELGDSALYLCASSAQGQGFETQYFGPGTRLLVL.

The chain couples TRBV6-5 to TRBJ2-4; D is possibly TRBD1 (5 bases). Trimming shortened V by 8 bases and J by 2 bases, and 13 bases separated the two germline ends. The CDR3 length is 14 residues. Germline CDR1 and CDR2: MNHEY and SVGAGI. CDR3 sequence reads: CASSQGRTKNIQYF. In DNA form, the CDR3 reads TGTGCCAGCTCCCAGGGCAGAACCAAAAACATTCAGTACTTC.

This chain uses TRBV9 with TRBJ2-5, with TRBD1 matching over 8 bases. The V and J ends lost 1 base and 4 bases, in that order; junction bases with no gene match: 9. The CDR3 runs to 16 residues. Germline V CDR1 and CDR2: SGDLS, YYNGEE. DNA for the CDR3: TGTGCCAGCAGCGTATTGGGCAGGGGGCCCCCAGAGACCCAGTACTTC. As protein: CASSVLGRGPPETQYF.

The chain uses TRBV6-5 and TRBJ2-4, with TRBD1 identical over 10 bases. The germline CDR1 and CDR2 sequences are MNHEY and SVGAGI. The CDR3 is made up of 15 amino acids. V dropped 5 bases and J dropped 9; count of bases not matched to a gene: 10. The CDR3 DNA reads as TGTGCCAGCAGTAGCGACAGGGGGCTATCAGGCATTCAGTACTTC. Translating gives CASSSDRGLSGIQYF.

The chain uses TRBV5-1 and TRBJ2-6; D unclear. CDR1 is SGHRS, CDR2 YFSETQ, per germline. The CDR3 runs 15 residues. V was trimmed by 3 bases and J by 4 bases, leaving 11 bases between them. CDR3 bases: TGCGCCAGCAGCTATACCCGAGGCGGGGCCAACGTCCTGACTTTC. It translates to CASSYTRGGANVLTF.

V gene TRBV10-3 combines with J gene TRBJ2-2; 9 nucleotides agree with TRBD1. The germline V gene encodes CDR1 ENHRY and CDR2 SYGVKD. V lost 3 bases and J lost 0; bases outside the gene matches: 5. This CDR3 comprises 17 residues. CDR3 in amino acids: CAISDPGTGSNTGELFF. DNA of the CDR3: TGTGCCATCAGTGACCCCGGGACAGGGTCGAACACCGGGGAGCTGTTTTTT.

The genes are TRBV19 and TRBJ2-5; tentatively, D is TRBD1 (6 bases). Trimming took 3 bases from V and 3 from J, leaving 8 bases between them. The CDR3 loop spans 13 amino acids. In germline, CDR1 is LNHDA, CDR2 SQIVND (reference sequence). CDR3 residues: CASSINREETQYF. CDR3 DNA sequence: TGTGCCAGTAGTATCAACAGGGAAGAGACCCAGTACTTC. The full variable domain, with the rest looked up from reference TRBV19 and TRBJ2-5, is DGGITQSPKYLFRKEGQNVTLSCEQNLNHDAMYWYRQDPGQGLRLIYYSQIVNDFQKGDIAEGYSVSREKKESFPLTVTSAQKNPTAFYLCASSINREETQYFGPGTRLLVL.

V is TRBV7-2 and J is TRBJ1-2; 9 nucleotides agree with TRBD1. Germline V gene sequence: CDR1 SGHTA, CDR2 FQGNSA. The junction had 8 bases not matched to a gene; V was cut back by 5 bases and J by 4 bases. This CDR3 contains 15 residues. In DNA, the CDR3 is TGTGCCAGCAGCCCAAGACAGGGGGTGGTCTATGGCTACACCTTC. It encodes CASSPRQGVVYGYTF.

The chain uses TRBV7-6 and TRBJ1-2, with D unresolved. The CDR3 consists of 15 residues. CDR1 is SGHVS and CDR2 is FNYEAQ in the germline V gene. Trimming cost V 1 base and J 4 bases, with 13 bases left between them. The CDR3 spells CASSLEPDGFYGYTF. Here the CDR3 DNA reads TGTGCCAGCAGCTTAGAGCCCGACGGCTTCTATGGCTACACCTTC.

This chain links TRBV18 with TRBJ1-5; 8 nucleotides align to TRBD1. This CDR3 is built from 15 residues. V shed 2 bases and J 7 bases; nucleotides not matched to a gene: 7. CDR1 and CDR2 from the germline V gene are KGHSH and LQKENI. CDR3 DNA: TGTGCCAGCTCACCAGAGTCAGGGGGCGGGCAGCCCCAGCATTTT. It yields the protein CASSPESGGGQPQHF.

The genes are TRBV7-3 and TRBJ2-7, with 9 bases that match TRBD1. The CDR3 totals 15 residues. After removal of 5 bases from V and 0 bases from J, the junction contained 5 bases not matched to a gene. Germline assignment: CDR1 SGHTA and CDR2 FQGTGA. CDR3 region: CASSATGQGSYEQYF. The CDR3 DNA is TGTGCCAGCAGCGCAACGGGACAGGGCTCCTACGAGCAGTACTTC.

This clone was detected ten times or more. The V and J genes are TRBV6-1 and TRBJ1-2; 8 nucleotides align to TRBD1. The trim removed 0 bases at V and 4 bases at J, leaving 4 bases unmatched. This CDR3 is built from 15 residues. The germline V gene encodes CDR1 MNHNS and CDR2 SASEGT. This CDR3 reads CASSEAPGQVYGYTF. Written as DNA, the CDR3 is TGTGCCAGCAGTGAAGCGCCGGGACAGGTCTATGGCTACACCTTC.

This clone was observed a single time. The chain uses TRBV19 and TRBJ2-4, with D possibly TRBD2 on 5 matching bases. There are 17 residues in the CDR3. The ends were cut back, 2 bases at V and 7 bases at J, with 21 bases in the middle. Per germline, CDR1 LNHDA and CDR2 SQIVND (reference sequence). Written as DNA, the CDR3 is TGTGCCAGTAGTATAATTGCACTAGTGGGAGACGGGAACATTCAGTACTTC. It encodes CASSIIALVGDGNIQYF.

The sample holds a few counts of this clone. The chain recombines TRBV28 with TRBJ2-5, with TRBD1 identical over 7 bases. The CDR3 is made up of 16 amino acids. Germline V lookup: CDR1 MDHEN, CDR2 SYDVKM. J was trimmed by 0 bases and V by 4 bases; bases with no gene match: 8. CDR3 region: CASSSVQGTYQETQYF. Written as DNA, the CDR3 is TGTGCCAGCAGTTCCGTACAGGGGACGTACCAAGAGACCCAGTACTTC.

V gene TRBV7-2 combines with J gene TRBJ1-3; D uncertain. CDR3 length: 16 residues. V gave up 4 bases and J gave up 0 bases, with 13 bases separating them. The germline gives CDR1 SGHTA, CDR2 FQGNSA. The CDR3, as DNA: TGTGCCAGCAGCTCCTCAGTCCGGCGCTCTGGAAACACCATATATTTT. Protein product: CASSSSVRRSGNTIYF. Supplemented by reference TRBV7-2 and TRBJ1-3, the full variable domain reads GAGVSQSPSNKVTEKGKDVELRCDPISGHTALYWYRQSLGQGLEFLIYFQGNSAPDKSGLPSDRFSAERTGGSVSTLTIQRTQQEDSAVYLCASSSSVRRSGNTIYFGEGSWLTVV.

Ten or more counts support this clone. The rearrangement links TRBV7-6 to TRBJ2-3, with D unresolved. The CDR3 loop spans 13 amino acids. Germline V gene data show CDR1 as SGHVS and CDR2 as FNYEAQ. With 1 base removed from V and 6 bases from J, the gap between germline ends came to 8 bases. The CDR3 sequence: CASSLEMWDTQYF. DNA of the CDR3: TGTGCCAGCAGCTTAGAGATGTGGGATACGCAGTATTTT.

J is TRBJ2-7 and V is TRBV5-6, with 8 nucleotides matching TRBD2. The junction had 5 bases not matched to a gene; V was cut back by 2 bases and J by 4 bases. There are 14 residues in the CDR3. The germline V gene encodes CDR1 SGHDT and CDR2 YYEEEE. CDR3 loop: CASSFAGGPYEQYF. CDR3 DNA: TGTGCCAGCAGCTTTGCGGGGGGCCCATACGAGCAGTACTTC. Full variable domain (outside the CDR3, taken from reference TRBV5-6 and TRBJ2-7): DAGVTQSPTHLIKTRGQQVTLRCSPKSGHDTVSWYQQALGQGPQFIFQYYEEEERQRGNFPDRFSGHQFPNYSSELNVNALLLGDSALYLCASSFAGGPYEQYFGPGTRLTVT.

This clone was found a few times. The chain combines TRBV12-5 with TRBJ2-1; 14 nucleotides match TRBD2. The trim removed 0 bases at V and 5 bases at J, leaving 24 bases unmatched. The CDR3 spans 24 residues. CDR1 and CDR2 from the germline V gene are LGHNT and FRNRAP. CDR3 residues: CASGLVPGLAVGLAGGTTHNEQFF. The CDR3 DNA sequence: TGTGCTAGTGGTTTGGTACCGGGGCTAGCTGTAGGACTAGCGGGAGGTACCACCCACAATGAGCAGTTCTTC. Using reference TRBV12-5 and TRBJ2-1 for the parts outside the CDR3, the full variable domain is DARVTQTPRHKVTEMGQEVTMRCQPILGHNTVFWYRQTMMQGLELLAYFRNRAPLDDSGMPKDRFSAEMPDATLATLKIQPSEPRDSAVYFCASGLVPGLAVGLAGGTTHNEQFFGPGTRLTVL.

The chain joins TRBV19 to TRBJ2-2; the match to TRBD1 covers 7 bases. The V and J ends lost 3 bases and 6 bases, in that order; junction bases with no gene match: 13. Germline V gene sequence: CDR1 LNHDA, CDR2 SQIVND (reference sequence). The CDR3 has 17 amino acids. For the CDR3, the DNA is TGTGCCAGTAGTATGGCAGGGGGTATAGGGACCGCCGGGGAGCTGTTTTTT. Its translation: CASSMAGGIGTAGELFF. The full variable domain, with the rest looked up from reference TRBV19 and TRBJ2-2, is DGGITQSPKYLFRKEGQNVTLSCEQNLNHDAMYWYRQDPGQGLRLIYYSQIVNDFQKGDIAEGYSVSREKKESFPLTVTSAQKNPTAFYLCASSMAGGIGTAGELFFGEGSRLTVL.

The gene calls are TRBV7-6 and TRBJ2-7; 7 nucleotides agree with TRBD1. The length of the CDR3 is 16 residues. In germline, CDR1 is SGHVS, CDR2 FNYEAQ. J gave up 2 bases and V 5 bases, and 12 bases lay outside the gene matches. The CDR3 here is CASSVGSGGSTYEQYF. In DNA, the CDR3 is TGTGCCAGCAGCGTCGGGTCAGGGGGAAGCACCTACGAGCAGTACTTC.

The chain is built from TRBV5-4 and TRBJ1-1, with D unclear. Trimming cost V 4 bases and J 1 base, with 14 bases left between them. CDR3 length equals 15 residues. CDR1 and CDR2 (germline): SGHNT, YYREEE (reference sequence). CDR3: CASSGPRTGNTEAFF. The DNA for the CDR3 is TGTGCCAGCAGCGGGCCGCGGACTGGGAACACTGAAGCTTTCTTT.

The rearrangement joins TRBV5-1 to TRBJ2-2, with TRBD2 matching 7 bases. CDR3 length: 14 amino acids. Germline CDR1 is SGHRS and CDR2 is YFSETQ. Unmatched junction bases numbered 3, after V lost 4 bases and J lost 3 bases. The chain's CDR3 is CASSLRGDTGELFF. In DNA, the CDR3 is TGCGCCAGCAGCCTTCGGGGGGACACCGGGGAGCTGTTTTTT.

This clone was found a few times. An end of the junction differs from the germline gene, which may be a read error. V and J are TRBV7-7 and TRBJ1-1; D remains unclear. The CDR3 covers 13 residues. Germline loops: CDR1 SSHAT, CDR2 FNYEAQ (reference sequence). CDR3 amino acids: CASSAQRNTEAFF. The CDR3 DNA sequence: TGTGCTAGCAGCGCACAGAGGAACACTGAAGCTTTCTTT.

The chain is built from TRBV5-1 and TRBJ1-2, with a possible D match to TRBD1 (5 bases). The CDR3 length is 13 residues. CDR1 is SGHRS, CDR2 YFSETQ, per germline. V lost 4 bases to trimming and J lost 6 bases, with 13 bases between them. CDR3 in amino acids: CASSLEWGDGYTF. DNA of the CDR3: TGCGCCAGCAGCCTGGAATGGGGCGATGGCTACACCTTC.

This chain links TRBV15 with TRBJ2-7, with D maybe TRBD2 (5 bases). V was cut by 1 base and J by 2 bases, with 18 bases left in between. Germline values: CDR1 LNHNV, CDR2 YYDKDF (reference sequence). CDR3 length: 17 residues. As DNA, the CDR3 is TGTGCCACCAGCAGAGGACCCGGACGAGGGCTACCCTACGAGCAGTACTTC. Its protein product is CATSRGPGRGLPYEQYF.

The V gene is TRBV27, the J gene TRBJ1-2; tentative D call: TRBD1 (5 bases). There are 14 residues in the CDR3. Per the germline V gene, CDR1 is MNHEY and CDR2 is SMNVEV (reference sequence). Trimming stripped 6 bases from V and 8 bases from J, with 19 bases between. The CDR3 DNA reads TGTGCCAGCAGCCGCTCAGGGTATCAAGGCGGCTACACCTTC. Protein product: CASSRSGYQGGYTF.

The J gene is TRBJ2-1, the V gene TRBV19; D possibly matches TRBD1 or TRBD2 (7 bases each). The V end was cut by 5 bases, the J end by 9 bases, with 14 bases between. Germline CDR1 LNHDA, CDR2 SQIVND (reference sequence). The CDR3 totals 13 residues. The CDR3: CASSLWEGAEQFF. CDR3 DNA: TGTGCCAGTAGTCTCTGGGAGGGGGCTGAGCAGTTCTTC.